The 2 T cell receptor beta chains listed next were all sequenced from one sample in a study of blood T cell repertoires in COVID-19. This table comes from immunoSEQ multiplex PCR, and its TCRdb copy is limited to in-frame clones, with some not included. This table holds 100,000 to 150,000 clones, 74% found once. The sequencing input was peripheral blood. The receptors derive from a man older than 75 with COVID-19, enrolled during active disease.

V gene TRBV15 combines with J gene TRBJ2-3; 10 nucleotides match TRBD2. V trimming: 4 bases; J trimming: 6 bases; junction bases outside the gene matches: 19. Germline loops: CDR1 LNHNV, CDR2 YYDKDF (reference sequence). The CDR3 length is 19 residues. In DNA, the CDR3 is TGTGCCACCAGCATAGACCCGTACCCTCTAGCGGGAGTTGGTGATACGCAGTATTTT. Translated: CATSIDPYPLAGVGDTQYF.

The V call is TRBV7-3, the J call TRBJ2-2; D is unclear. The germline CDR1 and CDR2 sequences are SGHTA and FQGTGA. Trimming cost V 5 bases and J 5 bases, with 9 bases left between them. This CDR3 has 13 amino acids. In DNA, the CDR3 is TGTGCCAGCAGCCAGACACAAACCGGGGAGCTGTTTTTT. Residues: CASSQTQTGELFF.